This record covers a single T cell receptor (beta chain). The antigen remains undetermined. The data are from a study of cytomegalovirus exposure and HLA in healthy donors. Study findings and constraints: It was confirmed in vitro that a few of the CMV-associated chains were specific for CMV antigens.

The data were produced by immunoSEQ multiplex PCR, yet TCRdb's version contains in-frame clones alone and is incomplete. This sample has about 140,000 clones, with approximately 86% found just once. The TCR comes from a young woman in good health and CMV-seropositive. Sequencing was done on a sample of PBMCs.

CDR3 in DNA: TGTGCCAGCAGTCCTTCCGGGACAGGGGTCCGCCAGCAGTACTTC. Its protein product is CASSPSGTGVRQQYF. V usage is TRBV27 and J usage is TRBJ2-7, with TRBD1 matching 10 bases. This CDR3 has 15 residues. Unmatched junction bases numbered 12, after V lost 5 bases and J lost 8 bases. Germline lookup yields CDR1 MNHEY and CDR2 SMNVEV (reference sequence).